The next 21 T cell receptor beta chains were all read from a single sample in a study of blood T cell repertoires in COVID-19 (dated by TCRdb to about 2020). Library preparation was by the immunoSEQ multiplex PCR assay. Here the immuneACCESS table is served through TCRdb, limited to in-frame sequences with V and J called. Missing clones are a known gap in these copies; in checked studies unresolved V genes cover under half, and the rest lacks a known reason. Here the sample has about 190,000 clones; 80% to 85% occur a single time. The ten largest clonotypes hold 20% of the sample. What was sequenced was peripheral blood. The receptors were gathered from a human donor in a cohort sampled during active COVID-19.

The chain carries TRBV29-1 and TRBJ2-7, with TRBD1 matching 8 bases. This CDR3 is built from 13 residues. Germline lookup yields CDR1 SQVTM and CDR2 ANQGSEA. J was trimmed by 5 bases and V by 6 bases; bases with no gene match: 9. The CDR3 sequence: CSVEQGARDEQYF. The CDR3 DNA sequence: TGCAGCGTCGAGCAGGGGGCGCGGGACGAGCAGTACTTC.

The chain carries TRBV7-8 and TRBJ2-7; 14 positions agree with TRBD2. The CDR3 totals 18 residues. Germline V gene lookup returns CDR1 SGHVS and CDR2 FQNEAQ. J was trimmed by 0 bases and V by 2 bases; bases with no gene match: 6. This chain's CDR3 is CASSLRGLAGESSYEQYF. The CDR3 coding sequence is TGTGCCAGCAGCTTACGGGGACTAGCGGGAGAAAGCTCCTACGAGCAGTACTTC.

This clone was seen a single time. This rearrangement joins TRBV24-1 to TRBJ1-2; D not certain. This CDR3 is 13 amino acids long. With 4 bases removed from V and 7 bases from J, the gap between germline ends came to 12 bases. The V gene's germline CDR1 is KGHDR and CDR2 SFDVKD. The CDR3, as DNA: TGTGCCACCAGTGACCTCGACATGGGTGGCTACACCTTC. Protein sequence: CATSDLDMGGYTF.

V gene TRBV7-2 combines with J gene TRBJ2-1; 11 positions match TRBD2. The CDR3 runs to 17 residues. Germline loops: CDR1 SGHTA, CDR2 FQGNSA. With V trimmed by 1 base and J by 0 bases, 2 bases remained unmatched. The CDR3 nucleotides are TGTGCCAGCAGCTTAGAGGGACTAGCGGCCTCCTACAATGAGCAGTTCTTC. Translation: CASSLEGLAASYNEQFF.

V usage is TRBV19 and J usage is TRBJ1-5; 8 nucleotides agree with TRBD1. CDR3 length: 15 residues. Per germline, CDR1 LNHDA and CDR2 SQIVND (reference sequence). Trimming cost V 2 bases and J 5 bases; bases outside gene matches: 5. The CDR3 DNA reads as TGTGCCAGTAGTATACTTGACAGGGGAGATCAGCCCCAGCATTTT. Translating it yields CASSILDRGDQPQHF.

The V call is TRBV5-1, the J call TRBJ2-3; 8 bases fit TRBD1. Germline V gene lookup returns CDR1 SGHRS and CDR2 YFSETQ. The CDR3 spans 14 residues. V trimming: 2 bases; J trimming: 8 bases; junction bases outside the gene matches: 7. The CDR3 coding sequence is TGCGCCAGCAGCTTACAGGGGGATTCTCGTACGCAGTATTTT. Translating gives CASSLQGDSRTQYF.

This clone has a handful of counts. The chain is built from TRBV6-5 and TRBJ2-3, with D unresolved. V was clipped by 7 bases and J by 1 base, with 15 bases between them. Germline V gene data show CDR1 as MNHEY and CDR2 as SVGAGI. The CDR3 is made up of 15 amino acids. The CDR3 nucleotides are TGTGCCAGCACCCCCCGTGGTGGAGGCACAGATACGCAGTATTTT. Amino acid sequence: CASTPRGGGTDTQYF.

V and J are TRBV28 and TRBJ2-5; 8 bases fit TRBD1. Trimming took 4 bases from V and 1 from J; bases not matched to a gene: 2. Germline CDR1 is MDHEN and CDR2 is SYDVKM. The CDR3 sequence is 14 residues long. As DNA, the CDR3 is TGTGCCAGCAGTTGGGACAGGACCCAAGAGACCCAGTACTTC. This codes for CASSWDRTQETQYF.

The CDR3, as DNA: TGTGCCAGCAGTTTCCTCAGCGGGCTCGTCAATGAGCAGTTCTTC. Translated, it gives CASSFLSGLVNEQFF. This chain joins TRBV27 and TRBJ2-1, with D possibly matching TRBD2 (6 bases). Germline assignment: CDR1 MNHEY and CDR2 SMNVEV (reference sequence). The CDR3 is 15 amino acids. V lost 3 bases, J lost 6 bases, and 15 bases lay in between.

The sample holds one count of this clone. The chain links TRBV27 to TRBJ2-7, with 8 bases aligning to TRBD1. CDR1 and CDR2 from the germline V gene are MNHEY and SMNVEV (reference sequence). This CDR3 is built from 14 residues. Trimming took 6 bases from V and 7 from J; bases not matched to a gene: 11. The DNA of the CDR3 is TGTGCCAGCAGCCAACAAGGGACAGGACGGGAGCAGTACTTC. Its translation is CASSQQGTGREQYF.

CDR3 region: CASSPSRQGGEQYV. For the CDR3, the DNA is TGTGCCAGCTCACCCTCAAGACAGGGAGGCGAGCAGTACGTC. V gene TRBV18 combines with J gene TRBJ2-7, with TRBD1 as a possible D gene (7 bases). V lost 3 bases to trimming and J lost 6 bases, with 15 bases between them. CDR1 is KGHSH and CDR2 is LQKENI in the germline V gene. There are 14 residues in the CDR3.

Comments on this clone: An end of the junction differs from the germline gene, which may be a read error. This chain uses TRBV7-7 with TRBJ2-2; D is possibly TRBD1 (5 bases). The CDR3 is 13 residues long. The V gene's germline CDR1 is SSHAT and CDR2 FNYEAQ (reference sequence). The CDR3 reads CASSPTGTGELFF. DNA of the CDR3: TGTGCTAGCAGCCCCACAGGTACCGGGGAGCTGTTTTTT.

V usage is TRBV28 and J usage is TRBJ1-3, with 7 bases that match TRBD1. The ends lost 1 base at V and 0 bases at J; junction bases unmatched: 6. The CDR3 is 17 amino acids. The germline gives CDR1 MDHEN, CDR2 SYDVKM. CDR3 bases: TGTGCCAGCAGTTTATCACCCGGGACAGTCTCTGGAAACACCATATATTTT. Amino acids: CASSLSPGTVSGNTIYF.

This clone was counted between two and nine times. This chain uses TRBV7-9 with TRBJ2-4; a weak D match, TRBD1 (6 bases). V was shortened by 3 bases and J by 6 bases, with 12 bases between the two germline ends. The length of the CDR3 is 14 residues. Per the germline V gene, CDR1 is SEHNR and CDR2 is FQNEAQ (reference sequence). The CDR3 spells CASSFEDRLNIQYF. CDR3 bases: TGTGCCAGCAGCTTTGAGGACAGATTAAACATTCAGTACTTC.

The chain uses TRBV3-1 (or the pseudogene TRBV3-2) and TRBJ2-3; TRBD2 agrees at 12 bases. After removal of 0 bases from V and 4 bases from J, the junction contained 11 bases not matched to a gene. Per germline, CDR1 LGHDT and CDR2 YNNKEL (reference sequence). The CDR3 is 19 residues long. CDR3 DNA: TGTGCCAGCAGCCAAGATTCTCTAGCGGGAGGGATTCAGGCAGATACGCAGTATTTT. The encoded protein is CASSQDSLAGGIQADTQYF.

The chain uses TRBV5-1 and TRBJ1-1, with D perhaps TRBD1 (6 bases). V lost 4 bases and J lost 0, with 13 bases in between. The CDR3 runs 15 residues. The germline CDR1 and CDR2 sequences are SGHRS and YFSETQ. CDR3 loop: CASSTGIAMNTEAFF. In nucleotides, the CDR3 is TGCGCCAGCAGCACAGGGATTGCGATGAACACTGAAGCTTTCTTT.

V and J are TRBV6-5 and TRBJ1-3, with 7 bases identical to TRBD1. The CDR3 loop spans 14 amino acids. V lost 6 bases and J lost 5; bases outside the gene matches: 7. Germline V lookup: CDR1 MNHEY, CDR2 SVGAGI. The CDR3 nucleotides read TGTGCCAGCAGAAGACAGGGTGTAAGAAACACCATATATTTT. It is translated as CASRRQGVRNTIYF.

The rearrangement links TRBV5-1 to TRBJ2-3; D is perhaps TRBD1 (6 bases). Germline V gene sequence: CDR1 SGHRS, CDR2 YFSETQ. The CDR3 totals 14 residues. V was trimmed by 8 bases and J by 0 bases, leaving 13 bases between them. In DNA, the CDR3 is TGCGCCAGTTACCTGGACAGTAGCACAGATACGCAGTATTTT. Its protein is CASYLDSSTDTQYF.

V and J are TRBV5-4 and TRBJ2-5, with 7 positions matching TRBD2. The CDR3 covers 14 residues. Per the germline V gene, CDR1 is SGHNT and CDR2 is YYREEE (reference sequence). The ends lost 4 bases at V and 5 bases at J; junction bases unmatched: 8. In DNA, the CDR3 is TGTGCCAGCAGCCCGGTGGTGGGGGGGGAGACCCAGTACTTC. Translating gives CASSPVVGGETQYF.

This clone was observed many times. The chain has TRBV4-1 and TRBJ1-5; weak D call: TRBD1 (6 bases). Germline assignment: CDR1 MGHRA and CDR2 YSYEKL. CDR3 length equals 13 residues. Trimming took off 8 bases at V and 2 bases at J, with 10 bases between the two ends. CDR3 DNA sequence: TGCGCCAGCTCCCAGGGGCGCAATCAGCCCCAGCATTTT. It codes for CASSQGRNQPQHF.

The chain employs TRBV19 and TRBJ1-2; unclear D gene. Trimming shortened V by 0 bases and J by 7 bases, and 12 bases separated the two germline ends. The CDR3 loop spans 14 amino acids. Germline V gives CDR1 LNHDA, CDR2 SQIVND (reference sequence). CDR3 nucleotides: TGTGCCAGTAGTATAGATCGCAGACTTTTTGGCTACACCTTC. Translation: CASSIDRRLFGYTF.